A single sample gave rise to the 10 T cell receptor beta chains below, sequenced in a study of T cell repertoires in cytomegalovirus infection. These receptors have no known antigen. Each CDR3 protein is one row after TCRdb ran MiXCR on the reads. The sample lists around 120,000 distinct CDR3 sequences; 24% were seen once. The source material was PBMCs, sequenced either directly or after in vitro stimulation (not recorded which). The receptors were sampled from a human donor in good health (CMV status not recorded). Some clones in this sample may be carry-over from other donors' samples.

Only a few counts were recorded for this clonotype. The V call is TRBV4-1, the J call TRBJ1-2, with D perhaps TRBD1 (5 bases). The CDR3 consists of 15 residues. The V end lost 0 bases, the J end lost 3 bases, and 11 bases lay between the germline ends. In germline, CDR1 is MGHRA, CDR2 YSYEKL. As DNA, the CDR3 is TGCGCCAGCAGCCAAGAAACCCAGGGTTACTATGGCTACACCTTC. This gives the protein CASSQETQGYYGYTF.

The rearrangement joins TRBV10-3 to TRBJ1-4, with D hard to call. From germline, CDR1 is ENHRY and CDR2 SYGVKD. V was trimmed by 4 bases and J by 5 bases, leaving 11 bases between them. This CDR3 is built from 14 residues. The CDR3 DNA is TGTGCCATCAGTGGTGGCAGCTCGAATGAAAAACTGTTTTTT. This translates into CAISGGSSNEKLFF.

This clonotype was seen at least ten times. The chain is built from TRBV7-2 and TRBJ2-2; D uncertain. This CDR3 has 11 amino acids. Trimming stripped 5 bases from V and 5 bases from J, with 3 bases between. Germline V gene lookup returns CDR1 SGHTA and CDR2 FQGNSA. The CDR3 loop is CASSLTGELFF. Here the CDR3 DNA reads TGTGCCAGCAGCCTAACCGGGGAGCTGTTTTTT. Full variable domain (outside the CDR3, taken from reference TRBV7-2 and TRBJ2-2): GAGVSQSPSNKVTEKGKDVELRCDPISGHTALYWYRQSLGQGLEFLIYFQGNSAPDKSGLPSDRFSAERTGGSVSTLTIQRTQQEDSAVYLCASSLTGELFFGEGSRLTVL.

The chain joins TRBV5-1 to TRBJ2-1; weak D call: TRBD1 (6 bases). Germline assignment: CDR1 SGHRS and CDR2 YFSETQ. This CDR3 is 18 amino acids long. Trimming took off 0 bases at V and 3 bases at J, with 19 bases between the two ends. The CDR3 DNA reads TGCGCCAGCAGCTTGGTGGGGGCTCTGGGCCAAAACTACAATGAGCAGTTCTTC. Protein: CASSLVGALGQNYNEQFF.

The chain links TRBV7-8 to TRBJ2-7, with TRBD2 as a possible D gene (6 bases). This CDR3 spans 13 amino acids. Germline V gene data show CDR1 as SGHVS and CDR2 as FQNEAQ. V lost 5 bases, J lost 1 base, and 9 bases lay in between. This CDR3 reads CASSLDYSYEQYV. DNA of the CDR3: TGTGCCAGCAGCCTGGACTATTCCTACGAGCAGTACGTC.

This chain's CDR3 is CASRWDTDTQYF. Written as DNA, the CDR3 is TGTGCCAGCAGATGGGACACAGATACGCAGTATTTT. The rearrangement joins TRBV6-1 to TRBJ2-3; D call uncertain. V shed 6 bases and J shed 2 bases, with 6 bases lying between them. Germline V gene lookup returns CDR1 MNHNS and CDR2 SASEGT. The CDR3 spans 12 residues.

The CDR3 loop reads CASSSGTDYTNYGYTF. The DNA for the CDR3 is TGTGCCAGCAGCTCCGGGACGGACTACACTAACTATGGCTACACCTTC. The chain carries TRBV5-5 and TRBJ1-2, with D maybe TRBD1 (5 bases). The CDR3 has 16 residues. V was trimmed by 3 bases and J by 0 bases, leaving 15 bases between them. Germline assignment: CDR1 SGHKS and CDR2 YYEKEE (reference sequence).

This clonotype was detected only once. This chain joins TRBV2 and TRBJ2-1, with 8 bases matching TRBD1. The CDR3 covers 14 residues. The ends lost 6 bases at V and 4 bases at J; junction bases unmatched: 5. CDR1 and CDR2 (germline): SNHLY, FYNNEI. This chain's CDR3 is CASSPGQEYNEQFF. CDR3 sequence (DNA): TGTGCCAGCAGCCCGGGACAGGAGTACAATGAGCAGTTCTTC.

This clonotype was detected many times. This chain connects TRBV7-8 to TRBJ1-5, with no clear D. The CDR3 consists of 14 residues. Germline CDR1 is SGHVS and CDR2 is FQNEAQ. V was trimmed by 5 bases and J by 8 bases, leaving 16 bases between them. The CDR3: CASSGRTRLEPQHF. For the CDR3, the DNA is TGTGCCAGCAGCGGCCGGACGCGACTTGAGCCCCAGCATTTT.

This clonotype was seen ten or more times. The chain couples TRBV7-2 to TRBJ2-7; 10 bases line up with TRBD2. V gave up 5 bases and J gave up 3 bases; unmatched junction bases: 4. Germline V lookup: CDR1 SGHTA, CDR2 FQGNSA. The length of the CDR3 is 14 residues. The DNA for the CDR3 is TGTGCCAGCAGCCCCCTAGCGGGAGACTACGAGCAGTACTTC. It is translated as CASSPLAGDYEQYF. Supplemented by reference TRBV7-2 and TRBJ2-7, the full variable domain reads GAGVSQSPSNKVTEKGKDVELRCDPISGHTALYWYRQSLGQGLEFLIYFQGNSAPDKSGLPSDRFSAERTGGSVSTLTIQRTQQEDSAVYLCASSPLAGDYEQYFGPGTRLTVT.